This is a list of T cell receptor beta chains from one sample in a study of T cell responses to AZD1222 COVID-19 vaccine. Some clones are missing from TCRdb's copy, which holds only in-frame ones; the method was immunoSEQ multiplex PCR. The table includes about 120,000 clones, roughly 91% detected once. The input for sequencing was peripheral blood, taken on day 0 of MenACWY control vaccination. The receptors originated from an adult in good health. Each CDR3 is given with its conserved first and last residue. The order of the fields is clone size, D gene, J gene, V gene, CDR3 protein, CDR3 DNA. A D gene is named only where the DNA matches it firmly. Clone size is stated in some rows and not others, as once, few, many or a class when expanded.

clone_size: once; d_call: TRBD1; j_call: TRBJ1-5; v_call: TRBV18; cdr3_aa: CASSPPGTGLGQPQHF; cdr3_nt: TGTGCCAGCTCACCTCCCGGGACAGGGTTAGGCCAGCCCCAGCATTTT
clone_size: -; d_call: -; j_call: TRBJ1-1; v_call: TRBV7-2; cdr3_aa: CASRSWAFEAFF; cdr3_nt: TGTGCCAGCAGGAGTTGGGCCTTTGAAGCTTTCTTT
clone_size: -; d_call: -; j_call: TRBJ2-5; v_call: TRBV7-9; cdr3_aa: CASSLTLEQETQYF; cdr3_nt: TGTGCCAGCAGCTTAACACTAGAACAAGAGACCCAGTACTTC
clone_size: -; d_call: TRBD2; j_call: TRBJ2-7; v_call: TRBV30; cdr3_aa: CAWSATSGGSFSYEQYF; cdr3_nt: TGTGCCTGGAGTGCGACTAGCGGGGGTTCGTTCTCCTACGAGCAGTACTTC
clone_size: -; d_call: -; j_call: TRBJ2-3; v_call: TRBV19; cdr3_aa: CASSPGPRGDTQYF; cdr3_nt: TGTGCCAGTAGTCCCGGACCTCGCGGAGATACGCAGTATTTT
clone_size: -; d_call: TRBD1; j_call: TRBJ1-6; v_call: TRBV9; cdr3_aa: CASSVEGTGVRSPLHF; cdr3_nt: TGTGCCAGCAGCGTAGAAGGAACAGGGGTGAGATCACCCCTCCACTTT
clone_size: -; d_call: TRBD2; j_call: TRBJ2-7; v_call: TRBV28; cdr3_aa: CASSLYGMGASGKDSYEQYF; cdr3_nt: TGTGCCAGCAGTTTATATGGGATGGGGGCTAGCGGGAAAGACTCCTACGAGCAGTACTTC
clone_size: -; d_call: -; j_call: TRBJ2-5; v_call: TRBV3-1/TRBV3-2; cdr3_aa: CASSQELLLGTQYF; cdr3_nt: TGTGCCAGCAGCCAAGAGCTCCTCTTGGGGACCCAGTACTTC
clone_size: once; d_call: TRBD1; j_call: TRBJ2-1; v_call: TRBV7-8; cdr3_aa: CASRPGTGPYNEQFF; cdr3_nt: TGTGCCAGCAGACCCGGGACAGGGCCCTACAATGAGCAGTTCTTC
clone_size: -; d_call: -; j_call: TRBJ1-4; v_call: TRBV11-2; cdr3_aa: CASSLVGRNEKLFF; cdr3_nt: TGTGCCAGCAGCTTAGTGGGACGTAATGAAAAACTGTTTTTT
clone_size: -; d_call: -; j_call: TRBJ1-1; v_call: TRBV6-5; cdr3_aa: CASTTGRDVAEAFF; cdr3_nt: TGTGCCAGCACAACGGGACGGGATGTGGCTGAAGCTTTCTTT
clone_size: -; d_call: TRBD2; j_call: TRBJ2-3; v_call: TRBV6-5; cdr3_aa: CASRASGYTDTQYF; cdr3_nt: TGTGCCAGCAGAGCTAGCGGCTACACAGATACGCAGTATTTT
clone_size: -; d_call: TRBD1; j_call: TRBJ2-5; v_call: TRBV6-5; cdr3_aa: CASSYRLGTDQETQYF; cdr3_nt: TGTGCCAGCAGTTACAGATTGGGGACAGATCAAGAGACCCAGTACTTC
clone_size: -; d_call: -; j_call: TRBJ1-5; v_call: TRBV4-3; cdr3_aa: CASSQDRARGGQPQHF; cdr3_nt: TGCGCCAGCAGCCAAGATCGGGCCAGGGGCGGGCAGCCCCAGCATTTT
clone_size: once; d_call: -; j_call: TRBJ2-3; v_call: TRBV2; cdr3_aa: CASSDNFHTDTQYF; cdr3_nt: TGTGCCAGCAGTGACAACTTCCACACAGATACGCAGTATTTT
clone_size: once; d_call: TRBD1; j_call: TRBJ1-6; v_call: TRBV27; cdr3_aa: CASSFRRQGSPNSPLHF; cdr3_nt: TGTGCCAGCAGTTTCCGCCGACAGGGGTCCCCGAATTCACCCCTCCACTTT
clone_size: few; d_call: TRBD1; j_call: TRBJ1-2; v_call: TRBV28; cdr3_aa: CASRPTGTAYGYTF; cdr3_nt: TGTGCCAGCAGACCCACCGGGACAGCCTATGGCTACACCTTC
clone_size: -; d_call: -; j_call: TRBJ2-1; v_call: TRBV11-2; cdr3_aa: CASSLEGVGNNEQFF; cdr3_nt: TGTGCCAGCAGCTTAGAAGGGGTCGGAAACAATGAGCAGTTCTTC
clone_size: few; d_call: -; j_call: TRBJ2-7; v_call: TRBV6-5; cdr3_aa: CASSYRGTYEQYF; cdr3_nt: TGTGCCAGCAGTTATAGGGGGACCTACGAGCAGTACTTC
clone_size: few; d_call: TRBD2; j_call: TRBJ2-1; v_call: TRBV7-2; cdr3_aa: CASSFTSGRSYNEQFF; cdr3_nt: TGTGCCAGCAGCTTTACTAGCGGGAGATCCTACAATGAGCAGTTCTTC
clone_size: -; d_call: -; j_call: TRBJ2-3; v_call: TRBV12-5; cdr3_aa: CARESNRDFWSTDTQYF; cdr3_nt: TGTGCTAGAGAGTCAAACAGGGATTTCTGGAGCACAGATACGCAGTATTTT
clone_size: -; d_call: -; j_call: TRBJ2-1; v_call: TRBV2; cdr3_aa: CASSYTSFSYNEQFF; cdr3_nt: TGTGCCAGCAGTTACACTAGCTTCTCCTACAATGAGCAGTTCTTC
clone_size: once; d_call: -; j_call: TRBJ2-7; v_call: TRBV30; cdr3_aa: CAWSQGVEQYF; cdr3_nt: TGTGCCTGGAGTCAAGGGGTCGAGCAGTACTTC
clone_size: -; d_call: -; j_call: TRBJ2-5; v_call: TRBV19; cdr3_aa: CASSIHRQETQYF; cdr3_nt: TGTGCCAGTAGTATTCACAGACAAGAGACCCAGTACTTC
clone_size: -; d_call: -; j_call: TRBJ2-3; v_call: TRBV5-8; cdr3_aa: CASSLRSSTDTQYF; cdr3_nt: TGTGCCAGCAGCTTGAGGTCTAGCACAGATACGCAGTATTTT
clone_size: -; d_call: -; j_call: TRBJ1-6; v_call: TRBV7-6; cdr3_aa: CASSLATGQTNSPLHF; cdr3_nt: TGTGCCAGCAGCCTAGCTACGGGACAAACTAATTCACCCCTCCACTTT